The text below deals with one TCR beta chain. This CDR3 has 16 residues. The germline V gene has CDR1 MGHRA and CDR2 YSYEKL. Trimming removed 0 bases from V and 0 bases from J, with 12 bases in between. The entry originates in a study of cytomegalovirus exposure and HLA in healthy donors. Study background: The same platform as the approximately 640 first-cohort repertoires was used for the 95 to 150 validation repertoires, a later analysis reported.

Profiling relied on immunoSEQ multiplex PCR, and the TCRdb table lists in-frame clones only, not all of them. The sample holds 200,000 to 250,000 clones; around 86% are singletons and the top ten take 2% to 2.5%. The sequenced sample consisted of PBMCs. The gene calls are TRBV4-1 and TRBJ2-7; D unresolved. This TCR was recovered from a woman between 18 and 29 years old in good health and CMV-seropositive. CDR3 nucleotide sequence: TGCGCCAGCAGCCAAGAGAGCTATAGCATCTCCTACGAGCAGTACTTC. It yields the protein CASSQESYSISYEQYF.